The following is a T cell receptor (beta chain) sequence with its context. These data are taken from a study of cytomegalovirus exposure and HLA in healthy donors. Repertoires were generated with immunoSEQ multiplex PCR, while TCRdb's copy carries only in-frame clones and drops some. The profile covers tens of thousands of clones, with approximately 80% appearing a single time and 3% taken by the ten largest. CDR1 is SGHTA, CDR2 FQGNSA, per germline. The V and J ends lost 5 bases and 8 bases, in that order; junction bases with no gene match: 12. The length of the CDR3 is 16 residues. The specimen sequenced was PBMCs. The V call is TRBV7-2, the J call TRBJ1-4, with 9 bases aligning to TRBD1. This TCR was recovered from a man younger than 45 in good health and CMV-seronegative. The CDR3 coding sequence is TGTGCCAGCAGCCAGAACTACAGGGGGCCTGGCGAAAAACTGTTTTTT. Amino acids: CASSQNYRGPGEKLFF.